The rows below give T cell receptor beta chains drawn from one sample of a study of beta chain features in type 1 diabetes. Repertoires were generated with immunoSEQ multiplex PCR, while TCRdb's copy carries only in-frame clones and drops some. This table holds a few hundred thousand clones, approximately 28% found once. Sequencing input: naive CD4+ T cells from blood. These receptors were collected from a man between 18 and 29 years old in good health. Both conserved end residues are part of each CDR3. A D gene is named only where the DNA matches it firmly. Clone size appears in some rows only: once, few, many, or a class for an expanded clone.

j_call d_call clone_size v_call cdr3_aa cdr3_nt
TRBJ2-1 TRBD2 - TRBV18 CASSPLGGRTSSYNEQFF TGTGCCAGCTCACCACTCGGCGGGAGGACCTCCTCCTACAATGAGCAGTTCTTC
TRBJ2-1 - - TRBV20-1 CSARAERKQFF TGCAGTGCTAGAGCGGAACGCAAGCAGTTCTTC
TRBJ1-4 - - TRBV23-1 CASSQSGRQATNEKLFF TGCGCCAGCAGTCAATCGGGGAGACAGGCGACTAATGAAAAACTGTTTTTT
TRBJ2-7 TRBD2 - TRBV29-1 CSVERGGDEQYF TGCAGCGTTGAACGTGGGGGGGACGAGCAGTACTTC
TRBJ2-1 TRBD2 - TRBV6-1 CASSERTGTSSYNEQFF TGTGCCAGCAGTGAACGAACAGGGACTAGCAGTTACAATGAGCAGTTCTTC
TRBJ2-3 TRBD2 few TRBV10-3 CAIRSGLADTDTQYF TGTGCCATCAGGTCTGGACTAGCGGACACAGATACGCAGTATTTT
TRBJ2-7 TRBD2 - TRBV7-2 CASSFVTSGRRYEQYF TGTGCCAGCAGCTTCGTGACTAGCGGGAGGAGATACGAGCAGTACTTC
TRBJ2-5 - few TRBV9 CASSVRPGRPETQYF TGTGCCAGCAGCGTACGTCCCGGACGGCCAGAGACCCAGTACTTC
TRBJ1-4 TRBD1 - TRBV5-4 CASSSPGTGVEKLFF TGTGCCAGCAGCTCGCCCGGGACAGGGGTCGAAAAACTGTTTTTT
TRBJ2-3 - - TRBV18 CASSPPTSTDTQYF TGTGCCAGCTCACCACCGACAAGCACAGATACGCAGTATTTT
TRBJ2-5 TRBD1 - TRBV29-1 CSVARGSQETQYF TGCAGCGTTGCCAGGGGGTCGCAAGAGACCCAGTACTTC
TRBJ2-3 - few TRBV9 CASSPRGSTDTQYF TGTGCCAGCAGCCCGCGGGGTAGCACAGATACGCAGTATTTT
TRBJ1-4 - - TRBV12-5 CASARDSEKLFF TGTGCTAGTGCCCGAGACAGCGAAAAACTGTTTTTT
TRBJ2-7 TRBD2 - TRBV6-1 CASIYLAGVSYEQYF TGTGCCAGCATCTACTTAGCGGGAGTCTCCTACGAGCAGTACTTC
TRBJ2-5 - - TRBV2 CASRVDSSGTQYF TGTGCCAGCAGAGTTGACAGCTCTGGGACCCAGTACTTC
TRBJ2-3 - - TRBV29-1 CSVEEGQVADTQYF TGCAGCGTTGAAGAGGGGCAGGTCGCAGATACGCAGTATTTT
TRBJ2-3 - - TRBV6-5 CASSGAQTDTQYF TGTGCCAGCAGTGGCGCTCAGACAGATACGCAGTATTTT
TRBJ2-1 TRBD2 once TRBV15 CATSRDEGWTSGYNEQFF TGTGCCACCAGCAGAGATGAAGGATGGACTAGCGGATACAATGAGCAGTTCTTC
TRBJ2-5 - few TRBV29-1 CSVAEGETQYF TGCAGCGTCGCGGAGGGGGAGACCCAGTACTTC
TRBJ2-3 - - TRBV7-9 CASSPQSDTQYF TGTGCCAGCAGCCCCCAGTCGGATACGCAGTATTTT
TRBJ1-1 - - TRBV29-1 CSVRHANSEAFF TGCAGCGTCCGGCATGCTAACTCTGAAGCTTTCTTT
TRBJ2-7 - - TRBV10-1 CASSESARRLGEQYF TGCGCCAGCAGTGAGAGCGCCCGGAGGTTAGGCGAGCAGTACTTC
TRBJ1-3 - - TRBV30 CAWRVGGAGNTIYF TGTGCCTGGAGAGTCGGGGGAGCTGGAAACACCATATATTTT
TRBJ1-5 TRBD1 - TRBV6-1 CASSTMTGGPPQHF TGTGCCAGCAGTACAATGACAGGGGGGCCGCCCCAGCATTTT
TRBJ2-1 - - TRBV5-1 CASSLLAGSSYNEQFF TGCGCCAGCAGCTTGTTGGCCGGGAGCTCCTACAATGAGCAGTTCTTC
TRBJ2-5 - few TRBV7-9 CASSFAFLGEETQYF TGTGCCAGCAGCTTCGCTTTTCTGGGTGAAGAGACCCAGTACTTC
TRBJ2-7 - - TRBV11-2 CASSQYEQYF TGTGCCAGCAGTCAATACGAGCAGTACTTC
TRBJ2-1 - once TRBV9 CASSPGLSSYNEQFF TGTGCCAGCAGCCCCGGACTAAGCTCCTACAATGAGCAGTTCTTC
TRBJ2-1 - few TRBV7-9 CASSLNSFSYNEQFF TGTGCCAGCAGCTTGAATTCCTTCTCCTACAATGAGCAGTTCTTC
TRBJ2-5 - - TRBV11-2 CASSLGTRGETQYF TGTGCCAGCAGCTTAGGTACCAGGGGAGAGACCCAGTACTTC
TRBJ2-7 - few TRBV6-1 CASRAHWAEQYF TGTGCCAGCAGGGCCCACTGGGCCGAGCAGTACTTC